The rows below give T cell receptor beta chains drawn from one sample of a study of blood T cell repertoires in COVID-19. Profiling relied on immunoSEQ multiplex PCR, and the TCRdb table lists in-frame clones only, not all of them. The sample lists approximately 260,000 clones, about 90% occurring once. The sample comprised peripheral blood. The receptors shown here come from a woman between 70 and 85 years old with COVID-19, enrolled during active disease. The CDR3 runs from the conserved cysteine through the conserved F or W. D genes are given only for firm matches. Clone size, where shown, is once, few, many, or a class for clones that have expanded.

d_call: TRBD1
j_call: TRBJ1-5
clone_size: NA
v_call: TRBV2
cdr3_nt: TGTGCCAGCAGCGAACAGGGGGTTGTCAATCAGCCCCAGCATTTT
cdr3_aa: CASSEQGVVNQPQHF

d_call: NA
j_call: TRBJ2-1
clone_size: NA
v_call: TRBV21-1
cdr3_nt: TGTGCCAGCAGCGCCCCTGGGGGCCTCCGGGACAGGAGAGACAATGAGCAGTTCTTC
cdr3_aa: CASSAPGGLRDRRDNEQFF

d_call: NA
j_call: TRBJ2-3
clone_size: NA
v_call: TRBV11-3
cdr3_nt: TGTGCCAGCAGCTTAGGGCCTCCGGATACGCAGTATTTT
cdr3_aa: CASSLGPPDTQYF

d_call: NA
j_call: TRBJ1-6
clone_size: NA
v_call: TRBV5-1
cdr3_nt: TGCGCCAGCAGCTTGGAGGCGGTTAATTCACCCCTCCACTTT
cdr3_aa: CASSLEAVNSPLHF

d_call: TRBD2
j_call: TRBJ2-1
clone_size: NA
v_call: TRBV3-1/TRBV3-2
cdr3_nt: TGTGCCAGCGCCACCCCTAGCGGGGCCTACAATGAGCAGTTCTTC
cdr3_aa: CASATPSGAYNEQFF

d_call: TRBD2
j_call: TRBJ2-1
clone_size: NA
v_call: TRBV5-4
cdr3_nt: TGTGCCAGCAGCTCACCGGGACTAGCGGGAGTGCGGGGGGATGAGCAGTTCTTC
cdr3_aa: CASSSPGLAGVRGDEQFF

d_call: TRBD2
j_call: TRBJ2-7
clone_size: NA
v_call: TRBV5-8
cdr3_nt: TGTGCCAGCAGCTTGCTGCTAGCGGGAGTGGGCGAGCAGTACTTC
cdr3_aa: CASSLLLAGVGEQYF

d_call: TRBD2
j_call: TRBJ2-7
clone_size: NA
v_call: TRBV6-2/TRBV6-3
cdr3_nt: TGTGCCAGCAGTTACAGCGGGAGGGCCTCCGACGAGCAGTACTTC
cdr3_aa: CASSYSGRASDEQYF

d_call: NA
j_call: TRBJ2-7
clone_size: NA
v_call: TRBV15
cdr3_nt: TGTGCCACCAGCAGGGACACCGGGTCCTACGAGCAGTACTTC
cdr3_aa: CATSRDTGSYEQYF

d_call: NA
j_call: TRBJ2-7
clone_size: NA
v_call: TRBV28
cdr3_nt: TGTGCCAGCAGTTCCGTTAACTCCTACGAGCAGTACTTC
cdr3_aa: CASSSVNSYEQYF

d_call: TRBD2
j_call: TRBJ2-1
clone_size: once
v_call: TRBV2
cdr3_nt: TGTGCCAGCTCCTGGCGGGAGGGAACTAATGAGCAGTTCTTC
cdr3_aa: CASSWREGTNEQFF

d_call: NA
j_call: TRBJ1-2
clone_size: NA
v_call: TRBV7-2
cdr3_nt: TGTGCCAGCAGCTTAGTTCCGGGTAACTATGGCTACACCTTC
cdr3_aa: CASSLVPGNYGYTF

d_call: TRBD2
j_call: TRBJ2-2
clone_size: NA
v_call: TRBV6-1
cdr3_nt: TGTGCCAGCAGTGCTCTAGAGGCGGGGGGCAAGAACACCGGGGAGCTGTTTTTT
cdr3_aa: CASSALEAGGKNTGELFF

d_call: TRBD1
j_call: TRBJ1-5
clone_size: NA
v_call: TRBV28
cdr3_nt: TGTGCCAGCAAAACAGGGGGCACGGAGCCCCAGCATTTT
cdr3_aa: CASKTGGTEPQHF

d_call: TRBD1
j_call: TRBJ1-2
clone_size: NA
v_call: TRBV7-2
cdr3_nt: TGTGCCAGCAGCTTAGGACAGGGGATTGGCTACACCTTC
cdr3_aa: CASSLGQGIGYTF

d_call: NA
j_call: TRBJ1-4
clone_size: NA
v_call: TRBV28
cdr3_nt: TGTGCCAGCAGTCCCTTAGACAGGACGGGGAAACTGTTTTTT
cdr3_aa: CASSPLDRTGKLFF